Sequencing of this T cell receptor (beta chain) was carried out in a study of blood T cell repertoires in COVID-19. Study context: Sites across the United States, Italy and Spain contributed samples from acute and convalescent COVID-19.

Per the study methods: Reference gene primer amplification in the assay estimated nucleated cell counts. Assay used: immunoSEQ multiplex PCR; TCRdb lists only in-frame clones, some missing. That table is the source of V, J and clone size, and D and trimming were worked out from the DNA. This table holds about 47,000 clones, approximately 84% found once. Looked up from germline, CDR1 is SGHRS and CDR2 is YFSETQ. The CDR3 length is 13 residues. V lost 2 bases, J lost 7 bases, and 1 base stayed unmatched. The chain has TRBV5-1 and TRBJ2-2, with 8 bases identical to TRBD1. The specimen sequenced was peripheral blood. The TCR comes from a man aged 50 to 60 with acute or convalescent COVID-19. CDR3 residues: CASSLTGGGELFF. The CDR3 nucleotides read TGCGCCAGCAGCTTAACAGGGGGCGGGGAGCTGTTTTTT.